Included here is one TCR beta chain sequence, with context. Its antigen remains unidentified. No much larger clone is present one base from it, and per-base qualities are unavailable. The cohort consisted of 666 healthy bone marrow donors. Cohort members were all nominally healthy when sampled, although unrecorded immune exposures were likely present. The donor was CMV seropositive and was included in the group of some 290 seropositive cohort members. A peripheral blood sample was collected from each donor, and TCR beta sequencing was performed on peripheral blood mononuclear cells. The Qiagen DNeasy Blood Extraction Kit was used to extract genomic DNA from the blood cell samples. The method was the immunoSEQ multiplex PCR assay. A mixture of 60 forward primers for TCR Vbeta segments and 13 reverse primers for TCR Jbeta segments was used in the multiplex PCR. The CDR3 region of rearranged TCR beta genes was amplified from genomic DNA by a multiplex PCR assay. The Illumina HiSeq System was used to sequence the amplified TCR beta libraries as 87-base-pair reads. The paper's data handling went like this. Across the roughly 640 repertoires, a later analysis counted approximately 83 million unique TCR beta chains, approximately 12 million of which were shared by at least two donors. Raw reads were error-corrected and collapsed into unique sequences by a nearest-neighbor algorithm in which closely related sequences were merged to remove PCR and sequencing errors. Alignment of CDR3 sequences to IMGT reference sequences was used to assign V, D and J gene segments. Each retained sequence needed at least a six-nucleotide match to both a V gene segment and a J gene segment. Rearrangements were classified as productive when the CDR3 lacked stop codons and remained in frame with V and J, and all other rearrangements were classified as non-productive. CDR3 was defined according to IMGT convention as the region running from the second conserved V-encoded cysteine to the conserved J-encoded phenylalanine. Sequences without an unambiguous match to a single V gene segment were excluded from the earlier analysis of about 600 of the donors. In an earlier analysis of more than 500 of the donors, a V segment was called functional when productive rearrangements were above 56.7%, and segregating when the standard deviation between donors exceeded 5%. A statistical classification framework was built for diagnosing cytomegalovirus status from the catalog of TCR beta chain sequences. V and J gene assignment, in a later analysis, came from comparing TCR nucleotide sequences with IMGT/GENE-DB human TR gene sequences. Using the TCRdist pipeline, a later analysis assigned CDR3 sequences along with most-parsimonious VDJ recombination scenarios. In a later analysis, each TCR beta chain was defined by its CDR3 amino acid sequence together with its V-gene family, and reads without a unique V-gene family were excluded. In a later analysis, 500 to 700 highly shared, low-generation-probability nucleotide sequences were removed to address suspected cross-contamination and a sequencing artifact. In a later analysis, a clonal expansion index for each public chain was calculated from normalized within-repertoire ranks of inferred template counts. In a later analysis, generation probabilities were computed with a VDJ recombination model fitted to out-of-frame rearrangements, and the resulting probabilities were checked against IGoR. Hypergeometric tests were used in a later analysis to score TCR-TCR, TCR-HLA and TCR-CMV co-occurrence, with a repertoire-size bias correction applied to the TCR pairs. To estimate false discovery rates, a later analysis permuted the HLA or CMV assignments 20 times. In a later analysis, co-occurring TCRs were grouped using DBSCAN, and TCRdist sequence similarity was added for clustering within HLA-allele-positive subsets. Repertoires with fewer than 30,000 or more than 120,000 public chains were left out of co-occurrence clustering, as were about 5 repertoires with anomalous nucleotide sharing. TCRdb re-hosts the immuneACCESS table, in-frame sequences only. Its copies lack some clones; in the studies checked, an unresolved V gene accounts for under half of them, and the cause for the rest is not known. D and trimming come from the DNA, and the V and J calls and clone size come from that table. The sample table lists 150,000 to 200,000 clones, 68% of them with a count of one. The ten largest clones take up about 3% of the sample.

V sheds 4 bases and J sheds 8 bases, leaving 12 bases between their ends. Counted from cysteine to phenylalanine, this CDR3 has 13 amino acids. Here the CDR3 DNA is all that survives: 39 bases in frame from base 1. The germline V gene (reference sequence) provides CDR1 LNHDA and CDR2 SQIVND. The data were taken from a study of cytomegalovirus exposure and HLA in healthy donors (dated by TCRdb to the late 2010s). About the investigation overall: An earlier analysis of about 530 of the donors reported around 280 Gb of sequence data and 95 million to 130 million unique TCR beta sequences obtained from some 170 million T cells. An early release covering roughly 640 HLA-typed donors comprised about 300 gigabases of sequencing data and some 79 million unique TCR sequences. Among the roughly 390 genotyped donors, around 81% belonged to the genetic ancestry cluster associated with self-reported Caucasian donors. The study aimed to test whether cataloging public T cell receptors could reveal signatures of past pathogen exposure. Using immunosequencing, the study profiled T cell repertoires from 666 subjects and related those repertoires to cytomegalovirus serostatus. Besides the first cohort of under 700 subjects, a separate validation cohort made up of some 110 different subjects was used. High-throughput TCR immunosequencing, statistical association of individual TCRs with disease status, and machine learning were combined to predict cytomegalovirus infection status. To study patterns of TCR occurrence, a later analysis re-analyzed previously published TCR beta repertoires from several hundred donors and added high-resolution HLA genotyping. Rather than drawing on any new phenotypic data, the later analysis identified candidate immune exposures from TCR beta sequences and the way those sequences occurred across donors. To decide whether each TCR beta V gene segment behaved as functional or pseudogenic, an earlier analysis of several hundred of the donors relied on high-throughput TCR beta sequencing. Alongside the repertoire data, information on donor age, sex, ethnicity and CMV serostatus was compiled. A later genetic analysis used genome-wide SNP genotypes for about three fifths of the 666 donors, treating that subset as a discovery cohort. Every discovery cohort repertoire had been produced on one sequencing platform. Class I and class II HLA loci were covered by the typing at four-digit resolution. The number of donors typed differed by locus, with about 629-630 for A, B, C, DRB1 and DQB1, roughly 550 for DQA1, over 600 for DPA1, and around 430 for DPB1. Roughly five DR-DQ haplotypes were handled as single units for association and clustering because linkage in the cohort was strong. Among roughly 400 genotyped donors of the cohort, an average of approximately 230,000 unique TCR beta nucleotide sequences were sequenced per donor, roughly 20% of them non-productive. What the authors observed across the whole study: Because HLA typing was unavailable for some donors at each locus, only the typed subset was used in association tests. When HLA alleles, especially DR and DQ, strongly co-occurred, attributing TCR associations to individual alleles was difficult. A group of highly shared sequence variants was considered likely to be a technical artifact of the sequencing pipeline. Because counts were too low, roughly 16 rarely observed V segments, including chromosome 9 orphons, were left out of the earlier analysis of 500 to 650 of the donors. Roughly uniform sequencing depth across donors was assumed in presence/absence analyses, although this assumption may not hold. In this cohort, only TCR beta chains were sequenced, and detectable features were limited by the absence of alpha or paired-chain data. It was suggested by the authors that the approach could potentially be generalized to other disease states and immunological phenotypes. A further reported finding was that TCR beta sequences accurately predicted the HLA-A and HLA-B alleles for most subjects in the first cohort. A few of the identified cytomegalovirus-associated TCR beta chains were confirmed in vitro to be specific for cytomegalovirus antigens. In a later genetic analysis, fewer N-insertions in productive TCRs were reported among donors in an Asian-associated ancestry cluster than the approximately 670-donor mean. The study listed 150 to 200 TCR beta chains as associated with cytomegalovirus. A later analysis reported that several top co-occurrence clusters appeared linked to parvovirus B19, influenza, CMV and Epstein-Barr virus. In an earlier analysis of some 540 of the donors, most TCR beta V segments appeared in productive rearrangements about 90% or about 30% of the time, broadly matching IMGT annotations. A later analysis found that TCR association rates varied across HLA loci, with DRB1 alleles showing the most associated TCRs and HLA-C alleles the fewest. Linkage disequilibrium might explain the correlated functional status among segregating V segments, but an unknown experimental factor could not be ruled out. In a later genetic analysis, a missense DCLRE1C variant was associated with V-gene and J-gene trimming of TCR beta chains, and the association was replicated in an independent cohort. A later analysis found that HLA-associated TCR beta chains were more clonally expanded and had lower generation probabilities than equally common non-associated chains. The classifier was reported to diagnose cytomegalovirus status with high specificity and sensitivity in both the original cohort and the validation cohort. Specific HLA alleles were associated with roughly 17,000 TCR beta sequences at a false discovery rate of 0.05 in a later analysis. For the cohort, immune exposure information was limited to CMV serostatus. While some public TCRs were present in many individuals, most TCR sequences turned up only very rarely across donors. Most CMV-associated TCR beta chains appeared to be HLA-restricted in a later analysis, and the HLA associations seemed to be driven largely by CMV exposure. Because the 87-base-pair reads could not distinguish some IMGT-functional V segments, including TRBV6-2 and TRBV6-3, those segments were excluded.

The TCR was taken from a woman in her forties in good health and CMV-seropositive. The chain joins TRBV19 to TRBJ1-5, with the D segment identity uncertain. The sample comprised PBMCs. CDR3 sequence: CASSRGNWEPQHF. The DNA reads as follows: TGTGCCAGTAGTAGAGGTAACTGGGAGCCCCAGCATTTT.